Presented here are 15 T cell receptor beta chains from one specimen sequenced in a study of OX40 agonist ivuxolimab in advanced cancers. TCRdb's table, derived via immunoSEQ multiplex PCR, lists solely in-frame clones and lacks some. This table holds 96,000 or so clones, 90% found once. The sample was CD4+ or CD8+ T cells sorted from blood, taken in a trial of the OX40 agonist ivuxolimab. All receptors come from an adult with an advanced solid tumor such as melanoma, head and neck, liver or kidney cancer.

V and J are TRBV7-9 and TRBJ2-7, with TRBD1 identical over 7 bases. The CDR3 runs 14 residues. Unmatched junction bases numbered 1, after V lost 1 base and J lost 1 base. CDR1 is SEHNR and CDR2 is FQNEAQ in the germline V gene (reference sequence). CDR3 sequence reads: CASSLEQGSYEQYF. Here the CDR3 DNA reads TGTGCCAGCAGCTTAGAACAGGGGTCCTACGAGCAGTACTTC.

The chain couples TRBV4-2 to TRBJ2-1, with TRBD2 identical over 11 bases. Germline CDR1 LGHNA, CDR2 YNFKEQ. The CDR3 covers 14 residues. The ends lost 0 bases at V and 12 bases at J; junction bases unmatched: 4. CDR3 bases: TGTGCCAGCAGCCAAGAACTAGCGGGAGCGGCGCAGTTCTTC. This sequence encodes CASSQELAGAAQFF.

V is TRBV19 and J is TRBJ2-4, with a possible D match to TRBD1 (6 bases). Germline V lookup: CDR1 LNHDA, CDR2 SQIVND (reference sequence). This CDR3 is built from 13 residues. The V and J ends lost 5 bases and 6 bases respectively, with 11 bases between them. CDR3 nucleotides: TGTGCCAGTAGTCAGGACAGCCGAAACATTCAGTACTTC. It specifies CASSQDSRNIQYF.

The chain is built from TRBV7-9 and TRBJ1-4; D unclear. Deletions cut 6 bases from V and 4 bases from J, with 18 bases between. This CDR3 spans 16 amino acids. CDR1 and CDR2 (germline): SEHNR, FQNEAQ (reference sequence). This CDR3 is CASSKRRPDLNEKLFF. In DNA, the CDR3 is TGTGCCAGCAGTAAGAGACGCCCCGATCTTAATGAAAAACTGTTTTTT.

In DNA, the CDR3 is TGTGCCAGCAGCAATACAGGGTGGGATGGCTACACCTTC. Translating gives CASSNTGWDGYTF. The chain combines TRBV7-9 with TRBJ1-2, with a weak D call TRBD1 (6 bases). V lost 5 bases to trimming and J lost 6 bases, with 13 bases between them. The germline V gene encodes CDR1 SEHNR and CDR2 FQNEAQ (reference sequence). This CDR3 is built from 13 residues. Together with reference TRBV7-9 and TRBJ1-2, the CDR3 gives the full variable domain: DTGVSQNPRHKITKRGQNVTFRCDPISEHNRLYWYRQTLGQGPEFLTYFQNEAQLEKSRLLSDRFSAERPKGSFSTLEIQRTEQGDSAMYLCASSNTGWDGYTFGSGTRLTVV.

V and J are TRBV29-1 and TRBJ2-7; 12 positions match TRBD2. The junction had 14 bases not matched to a gene; V was cut back by 4 bases and J by 7 bases. CDR3 length equals 16 residues. CDR1 and CDR2 (germline): SQVTM, ANQGSEA. The DNA of the CDR3 is TGCAGCGTTGTGGGGGTTATTCTAGCGGGAGGGCAGGAGCAGTACTTC. Translation gives CSVVGVILAGGQEQYF.

J is TRBJ2-5 and V is TRBV28, with 10 bases that match TRBD1. The trim removed 4 bases at V and 2 bases at J, leaving 4 bases unmatched. The CDR3 sequence is 15 residues long. Germline loops: CDR1 MDHEN, CDR2 SYDVKM. The DNA of the CDR3 is TGTGCCAGCAGTTCGCCGGGACAGGGGCAAGAGACCCAGTACTTC. This translates into CASSSPGQGQETQYF.

The V and J genes are TRBV7-3 and TRBJ2-3; 14 bases line up with TRBD2. The CDR3 spans 17 residues. V lost 2 bases, J lost 1 base, and 2 bases stayed unmatched. Germline CDR1 and CDR2: SGHTA and FQGTGA. This CDR3 reads CASSLEGLAGGTDTQYF. The CDR3 nucleotides read TGTGCCAGCAGCTTAGAGGGACTAGCGGGAGGCACAGATACGCAGTATTTT.

V usage is TRBV11-3 and J usage is TRBJ2-3; 11 nucleotides agree with TRBD2. V shed 5 bases, J shed 6 bases, and the junction held 10 bases outside the gene matches. This CDR3 contains 16 residues. Germline values: CDR1 SGHNT, CDR2 YENEEA. The CDR3 spells CASSALAGGNEDTQYF. In nucleotides, the CDR3 is TGTGCCAGCAGCGCCTTAGCGGGAGGGAATGAGGATACGCAGTATTTT.

The chain links TRBV11-2 to TRBJ1-1; possibly TRBD1 for D (6 bases). The CDR3 runs to 14 residues. V was pared by 5 bases and J by 0 bases, with 10 bases between. Germline loops: CDR1 SGHAT, CDR2 FQNNGV. DNA for the CDR3: TGTGCCAGCAGCGCGGACAGCTTGAACACTGAAGCTTTCTTT. This gives the protein CASSADSLNTEAFF. The full variable domain, with the rest looked up from reference TRBV11-2 and TRBJ1-1, is EAGVAQSPRYKIIEKRQSVAFWCNPISGHATLYWYQQILGQGPKLLIQFQNNGVVDDSQLPKDRFSAERLKGVDSTLKIQPAKLEDSAVYLCASSADSLNTEAFFGQGTRLTVV.

The chain recombines TRBV19 with TRBJ2-1, with D possibly matching TRBD2 (6 bases). The CDR3 totals 14 residues. Per the germline V gene, CDR1 is LNHDA and CDR2 is SQIVND (reference sequence). Trimming pared 5 bases from V and 4 bases from J, leaving 12 bases between. CDR3 bases: TGTGCCAGTAGTGCACTAGCAAGTTACAATGAGCAGTTCTTC. Amino acid sequence: CASSALASYNEQFF.

The rearrangement uses TRBV20-1 and TRBJ1-2; D is ambiguous. Germline V gene data show CDR1 as DFQATT and CDR2 as SNEGSKA (reference sequence). CDR3 length: 11 amino acids. The CDR3 protein is CTTRSNYGYTF. CDR3 bases: TGCACCACGCGGTCTAACTATGGCTACACCTTC.

J is TRBJ2-5 and V is TRBV11-2; D not resolved. V was clipped by 5 bases and J by 2 bases, with 9 bases between them. This CDR3 is 13 amino acids long. Germline lookup yields CDR1 SGHAT and CDR2 FQNNGV. DNA of the CDR3: TGTGCCAGCAGCCCAACCGAGCAAGAGACCCAGTACTTC. This codes for CASSPTEQETQYF. Together with reference TRBV11-2 and TRBJ2-5, the CDR3 gives the full variable domain: EAGVAQSPRYKIIEKRQSVAFWCNPISGHATLYWYQQILGQGPKLLIQFQNNGVVDDSQLPKDRFSAERLKGVDSTLKIQPAKLEDSAVYLCASSPTEQETQYFGPGTRLLVL.

This rearrangement joins TRBV5-3 to TRBJ2-1; D is undetermined. TRBV5-3 counts as an open reading frame of uncertain function. CDR3 length: 11 residues. V was trimmed by 4 bases and J by 5 bases, leaving 4 bases between them. The CDR3 protein is CARSPDNEQFF. In DNA form, the CDR3 reads TGTGCCAGAAGCCCTGACAATGAGCAGTTCTTC.

V and J are TRBV5-1 and TRBJ1-5; no clear D. With 0 bases removed from V and 0 bases from J, the gap between germline ends came to 7 bases. The CDR3 is 15 amino acids. The V gene's germline CDR1 is SGHRS and CDR2 YFSETQ. CDR3 loop: CASSLAGNSNQPQHF. The DNA of the CDR3 is TGCGCCAGCAGCTTGGCCGGGAATAGCAATCAGCCCCAGCATTTT.